What follows are 7 T cell receptor beta chains derived from one specimen sequenced in a study of blood T cell repertoires in COVID-19. Profiling relied on immunoSEQ multiplex PCR, and the TCRdb table lists in-frame clones only, not all of them. The table shows approximately 300,000 clones, with about 84% occurring only once. Sequenced sample: peripheral blood. The receptors shown here come from a woman in her forties or fifties with acute or convalescent COVID-19.

The V gene is TRBV7-9, the J gene TRBJ2-3; TRBD1 is a possible D gene (5 bases). The CDR3 spans 15 residues. Per the germline V gene, CDR1 is SEHNR and CDR2 is FQNEAQ (reference sequence). Trimming removed 2 bases at V and 6 bases at J, with 15 bases between. The CDR3 DNA sequence: TGTGCCAGCAGCTTAAGGCAGGGAATACCCGATACGCAGTATTTT. Translation gives CASSLRQGIPDTQYF.

This sequence joins TRBV28 and TRBJ1-2; 11 nucleotides align to TRBD1. Per germline, CDR1 MDHEN and CDR2 SYDVKM. With 6 bases clipped from V and 7 bases from J, the junction kept 10 bases outside the gene matches. The CDR3 is made up of 15 amino acids. CDR3 bases: TGTGCCAGCAGAACGGGACAGGGGGATGGAAGTGGCTACACCTTC. This encodes CASRTGQGDGSGYTF.

This rearrangement joins TRBV5-6 to TRBJ2-6, with a tentative D call TRBD1 (6 bases). This CDR3 has 16 residues. CDR1 and CDR2 (germline): SGHDT, YYEEEE. With 4 bases removed from V and 2 bases from J, the gap between germline ends came to 13 bases. CDR3 coding DNA: TGTGCCAGCAGCCAGGGGCCAGGGACTGGGGCCAACGTCCTGACTTTC. Amino acids: CASSQGPGTGANVLTF. The entire variable domain, with the rest obtained from reference TRBV5-6 and TRBJ2-6, is as follows: DAGVTQSPTHLIKTRGQQVTLRCSPKSGHDTVSWYQQALGQGPQFIFQYYEEEERQRGNFPDRFSGHQFPNYSSELNVNALLLGDSALYLCASSQGPGTGANVLTFGAGSRLTVL.

The chain has TRBV29-1 and TRBJ2-3; D may be TRBD2 (7 bases). With 4 bases removed from V and 10 bases from J, the gap between germline ends came to 9 bases. There are 10 residues in the CDR3. Germline V CDR1 and CDR2: SQVTM, ANQGSEA. CDR3 amino acids: CSVVGGAQYF. CDR3 DNA sequence: TGCAGCGTTGTAGGGGGGGCGCAGTATTTT.

The rearrangement uses TRBV7-2 and TRBJ2-7; 11 bases fit TRBD2. Trimming cost V 4 bases and J 2 bases; bases outside gene matches: 4. Germline CDR1 is SGHTA and CDR2 is FQGNSA. This CDR3 comprises 15 residues. As DNA, the CDR3 is TGTGCCAGCAGCTGGGTAGCGGGAGGGCCCTACGAGCAGTACTTC. This gives the protein CASSWVAGGPYEQYF.

Written as DNA, the CDR3 is TGCGCCAGCAGCCCTACAACAGGGGCCGGGGAGCTGTTTTTT. Translating gives CASSPTTGAGELFF. The chain employs TRBV4-1 and TRBJ2-2; 7 bases line up with TRBD1. V dropped 4 bases and J dropped 6; count of bases not matched to a gene: 5. There are 14 residues in the CDR3. Germline values: CDR1 MGHRA, CDR2 YSYEKL.

CDR3 DNA sequence: TGTGCCAGCAGTGAAACTCCGGGACAGGGATATGAAAAACTGTTTTTT. This gives the protein CASSETPGQGYEKLFF. The chain recombines TRBV28 with TRBJ1-4, with 9 positions matching TRBD1. J was trimmed by 6 bases and V by 5 bases; bases with no gene match: 10. This CDR3 is 16 amino acids long. The V gene's germline CDR1 is MDHEN and CDR2 SYDVKM.